A selection of T cell receptor beta chains follows, all from one sample in a study of OX40 agonist ivuxolimab in advanced cancers. Libraries were prepared by immunoSEQ multiplex PCR; TCRdb keeps only in-frame clonotypes and omits some of them. The data contain nearly 70,000 clones, 65% to 90% of them singletons. This specimen was CD4+ or CD8+ T cells sorted from blood, taken in a trial of the OX40 agonist ivuxolimab. Source of these receptors: an adult with an advanced solid tumor such as melanoma, head and neck, liver or kidney cancer. CDR3s leave out the opening cysteine and the closing phenylalanine or tryptophan. D genes are given only for firm matches.

cdr3_aa: ASSKGPRGNTEAF; cdr3_length: 13; d_call: NA; v_call: TRBV21-1
cdr3_aa: ASSDRQFGETQY; cdr3_length: 12; d_call: NA; v_call: TRBV5-4
cdr3_aa: ASSAVPNTEAF; cdr3_length: 11; d_call: NA; v_call: TRBV6-1
cdr3_aa: ASSYRGTGGSTEAF; cdr3_length: 14; d_call: TRBD1; v_call: TRBV6-5
cdr3_aa: ATSRAGGDGYT; cdr3_length: 11; d_call: TRBD1; v_call: TRBV15
cdr3_aa: ASSLTGLTEAF; cdr3_length: 11; d_call: NA; v_call: TRBV7-6
cdr3_aa: ASSFGNGYTGELF; cdr3_length: 13; d_call: NA; v_call: TRBV5-1
cdr3_aa: ASSPQGRGAY; cdr3_length: 10; d_call: NA; v_call: TRBV6-1
cdr3_aa: ASSNEGYEQY; cdr3_length: 10; d_call: NA; v_call: TRBV11-2
cdr3_aa: ASSPYRGGYEQY; cdr3_length: 12; d_call: NA; v_call: TRBV5-1
cdr3_aa: ASSQESGRNEKLF; cdr3_length: 13; d_call: NA; v_call: TRBV4-1
cdr3_aa: ASSEGIGAF; cdr3_length: 9; d_call: NA; v_call: TRBV5-1
cdr3_aa: ASRYRSYEQY; cdr3_length: 10; d_call: NA; v_call: TRBV2
cdr3_aa: ASKPALGQGQQY; cdr3_length: 12; d_call: TRBD1; v_call: TRBV6-1
cdr3_aa: ASSSRTEGDTQY; cdr3_length: 12; d_call: NA; v_call: TRBV7-9
cdr3_aa: ASSLAGGHTEAF; cdr3_length: 12; d_call: NA; v_call: TRBV11-2
cdr3_aa: ASSLAGGQGRETQY; cdr3_length: 14; d_call: TRBD1; v_call: TRBV7-2
cdr3_aa: ASSKWTLGLNTEAF; cdr3_length: 14; d_call: NA; v_call: TRBV28
cdr3_aa: ASSQDWNRGSTDTQY; cdr3_length: 15; d_call: TRBD1; v_call: TRBV4-1
cdr3_aa: ASSVEAGGMYGYT; cdr3_length: 13; d_call: TRBD1; v_call: TRBV9
cdr3_aa: ASSLHRAPNEKLF; cdr3_length: 13; d_call: NA; v_call: TRBV18
cdr3_aa: ASSEPGRANYGYT; cdr3_length: 13; d_call: NA; v_call: TRBV7-9
cdr3_aa: ASSRIRAGGRTQETQY; cdr3_length: 16; d_call: TRBD2; v_call: TRBV19
cdr3_aa: ASSAQANYGYT; cdr3_length: 11; d_call: NA; v_call: TRBV6-5
cdr3_aa: ASSFLGNEQF; cdr3_length: 10; d_call: NA; v_call: TRBV5-6
cdr3_aa: ASSQGDRFSSYEQY; cdr3_length: 14; d_call: TRBD1; v_call: TRBV4-2
cdr3_aa: ASSFGSQAREQY; cdr3_length: 12; d_call: NA; v_call: TRBV27